Listed here are 26 T cell receptor beta chains from one sample, sequenced in a study of T cells in localized non-small cell lung cancer. Repertoires were generated with immunoSEQ multiplex PCR, while TCRdb's copy carries only in-frame clones and drops some. Here the sample spans 38,000 or so clones, roughly 79% being singletons. The sequences come from peripheral blood mononuclear cells, collected before any cancer treatment. These TCRs come from a male donor older than 55 with stage II lung adenocarcinoma.

The V call is TRBV5-5, the J call TRBJ2-4, with TRBD1 matching over 7 bases. The J segment lost 8 bases and the V segment lost 1 base, leaving 0 bases of the junction unmatched. The CDR3 is made up of 12 amino acids. The germline gives CDR1 SGHKS, CDR2 YYEKEE (reference sequence). In DNA, the CDR3 is TGTGCCAGCAGCTTGACAGGGGACATTCAGTACTTC. This translates into CASSLTGDIQYF.

The V call is TRBV14, the J call TRBJ2-3, with TRBD2 matching 11 bases. Trimming cost V 2 bases and J 8 bases; bases outside gene matches: 9. Germline V gene data show CDR1 as SGHDN and CDR2 as FVKESK. This CDR3 contains 16 residues. The CDR3 loop is CASSQMTSGNGGTQYF. The CDR3, as DNA: TGTGCCAGCAGCCAAATGACTAGCGGGAATGGTGGTACGCAGTATTTT.

The genes are TRBV30 and TRBJ1-1; the D gene is possibly TRBD1 (5 bases). V gave up 2 bases and J gave up 3 bases, with 13 bases separating them. The CDR3 length is 14 residues. Germline V lookup: CDR1 GTSNPN, CDR2 SVGIG (reference sequence). CDR3 region: CAWSRGVLDTEAFF. The CDR3 bases are TGTGCCTGGAGTAGAGGGGTCTTGGACACTGAAGCTTTCTTT. The full variable domain, with the rest looked up from reference TRBV30 and TRBJ1-1, is SQTIHQWPATLVQPVGSPLSLECTVEGTSNPNLYWYRQAAGRGLQLLFYSVGIGQISSEVPQNLSASRPQDRQFILSSKKLLLSDSGFYLCAWSRGVLDTEAFFGQGTRLTVV.

This rearrangement joins TRBV7-6 to TRBJ1-1, with TRBD1 as a possible D gene (5 bases). Germline CDR1 is SGHVS and CDR2 is FNYEAQ. This CDR3 contains 17 residues. Trimming removed 1 base from V and 0 bases from J, with 15 bases in between. The CDR3 region is CASSLEPGAPMNTEAFF. CDR3 coding DNA: TGTGCCAGCAGCTTAGAACCCGGGGCCCCCATGAACACTGAAGCTTTCTTT.

The V and J genes are TRBV19 and TRBJ1-5; unclear D gene. The CDR3 contains 14 residues. Per the germline V gene, CDR1 is LNHDA and CDR2 is SQIVND (reference sequence). V was trimmed by 5 bases and J by 6 bases, leaving 14 bases between them. CDR3 bases: TGTGCCAGTAGTGGAACCGAGAAGGGTCAGCCCCAGCATTTT. Amino acid sequence: CASSGTEKGQPQHF.

This clone has just one count. The CDR3 spells CASSAGEVSNEQFF. DNA of the CDR3: TGTGCCAGCAGCGCTGGGGAGGTATCTAATGAGCAGTTCTTC. The chain carries TRBV2 and TRBJ2-1, with D possibly TRBD2 on 6 matching bases. Looked up from germline, CDR1 is SNHLY and CDR2 is FYNNEI. Trimming took 6 bases from V and 7 from J, leaving 16 bases between them. The CDR3 has 14 amino acids.

The chain has TRBV29-1 and TRBJ2-7, with 7 bases lining up with TRBD2. The germline CDR1 and CDR2 sequences are SQVTM and ANQGSEA. The CDR3 totals 14 residues. V gave up 6 bases and J gave up 3 bases; unmatched junction bases: 11. The CDR3 protein is CSVATPSGLYEQYF. In nucleotides, the CDR3 is TGCAGCGTCGCAACTCCTAGCGGACTCTACGAGCAGTACTTC.

This chain joins TRBV29-1 and TRBJ2-1, with TRBD2 identical over 9 bases. Trimming at V came to 6 bases and at J to 6 bases, leaving 9 bases not matched to a gene. Looked up from germline, CDR1 is SQVTM and CDR2 is ANQGSEA. The CDR3 length is 14 residues. The chain's CDR3 is CSVAGGLAFNEQFF. CDR3 nucleotides: TGCAGCGTCGCGGGGGGACTAGCTTTCAATGAGCAGTTCTTC.

The V gene is TRBV4-1, the J gene TRBJ1-1, with a possible D match to TRBD1 (5 bases). The CDR3 length is 13 residues. Trimming removed 5 bases from V and 7 bases from J, with 14 bases in between. Germline CDR1 is MGHRA and CDR2 is YSYEKL. The CDR3 DNA sequence: TGCGCCAGCAGCGGCCGGGACGGGGGTGAAGCTTTCTTT. This gives the protein CASSGRDGGEAFF.

The J gene is TRBJ1-1, the V gene TRBV7-9; D is ambiguous. CDR3 length equals 14 residues. V dropped 3 bases and J dropped 2 bases, with 10 bases sitting between them. Germline CDR1 reads SEHNR; CDR2 reads FQNEAQ (reference sequence). The CDR3 DNA reads as TGTGCCAGCAGCTTGGACCAATCCAACACTGAAGCTTTCTTT. This codes for CASSLDQSNTEAFF. The variable domain in full, with the rest retrieved from reference TRBV7-9 and TRBJ1-1, is DTGVSQNPRHKITKRGQNVTFRCDPISEHNRLYWYRQTLGQGPEFLTYFQNEAQLEKSRLLSDRFSAERPKGSFSTLEIQRTEQGDSAMYLCASSLDQSNTEAFFGQGTRLTVV.

The rearrangement links TRBV9 to TRBJ2-7; perhaps TRBD2 as D (6 bases). V shed 3 bases and J shed 5 bases, with 18 bases lying between them. CDR1 is SGDLS, CDR2 YYNGEE, per germline. The CDR3 has 15 residues. CDR3 in DNA: TGTGCCAGCAGCGCCCCCGGGACTTCCCTTGACGAGCAGTACTTC. This codes for CASSAPGTSLDEQYF.

The J gene is TRBJ2-2, the V gene TRBV28; no reliable D call. The germline CDR1 and CDR2 sequences are MDHEN and SYDVKM. The V gene lost 2 bases and the J gene lost 6 bases, with 4 bases spanning the gap. The CDR3 spans 12 residues. The CDR3: CASSLDAGELFF. The CDR3, as DNA: TGTGCCAGCAGTTTAGATGCCGGGGAGCTGTTTTTT.

The rearrangement joins TRBV7-8 to TRBJ2-1; TRBD2 aligns across 16 bases. Losses at the gene ends were 5 bases for V and 4 bases for J; bases not matched to a gene: 17. Germline V gene data show CDR1 as SGHVS and CDR2 as FQNEAQ. This CDR3 is built from 21 residues. The CDR3 sequence: CASSPTGTSGRATIRYNEQFF. The CDR3 region has the DNA TGTGCCAGCAGCCCGACCGGGACTAGCGGGAGGGCTACCATAAGATACAATGAGCAGTTCTTC. Drawing the rest from reference TRBV7-8 and TRBJ2-1, the complete variable domain is GAGVSQSPRYKVAKRGQDVALRCDPISGHVSLFWYQQALGQGPEFLTYFQNEAQLDKSGLPSDRFFAERPEGSVSTLKIQRTQQEDSAVYLCASSPTGTSGRATIRYNEQFFGPGTRLTVL.

The chain employs TRBV11-2 and TRBJ2-5; 12 bases agree with TRBD2. The CDR3 is 19 amino acids. Germline assignment: CDR1 SGHAT and CDR2 FQNNGV. The ends lost 5 bases at V and 2 bases at J; junction bases unmatched: 15. CDR3 sequence (DNA): TGTGCCAGCAGCCCCCAGGCGTTTAGGACTAGCGGGGAGCAAGAGACCCAGTACTTC. Translated: CASSPQAFRTSGEQETQYF.

The chain combines TRBV7-2 with TRBJ2-7, with D uncertain. The CDR3 length is 14 residues. Trimming left V 5 bases short and J 3 bases short, with 14 bases between. Germline loops: CDR1 SGHTA, CDR2 FQGNSA. The CDR3 is CASSPRTGHYEQYF. The CDR3 DNA sequence: TGTGCCAGCAGCCCGAGAACGGGTCACTACGAGCAGTACTTC.

This clone was detected only once. The genes are TRBV30 and TRBJ1-1, with D maybe TRBD1 (5 bases). The CDR3 is 12 amino acids. The V end was cut by 4 bases, the J end by 9 bases, with 15 bases between. CDR1 is GTSNPN and CDR2 is SVGIG in the germline V gene (reference sequence). This CDR3 reads CAWNVLTAQAFF. DNA of the CDR3: TGTGCCTGGAATGTACTGACAGCCCAAGCTTTCTTT. The full variable domain, with the rest looked up from reference TRBV30 and TRBJ1-1, is SQTIHQWPATLVQPVGSPLSLECTVEGTSNPNLYWYRQAAGRGLQLLFYSVGIGQISSEVPQNLSASRPQDRQFILSSKKLLLSDSGFYLCAWNVLTAQAFFGQGTRLTVV.

The chain links TRBV28 to TRBJ1-6, with 7 positions matching TRBD1. The V segment lost 6 bases and the J segment 7 bases; nucleotides outside the gene matches: 6. This CDR3 spans 14 amino acids. Germline V gene lookup returns CDR1 MDHEN and CDR2 SYDVKM. The CDR3 is CASSLTGNNSPLHF. CDR3 DNA sequence: TGTGCCAGCAGCCTGACAGGGAACAATTCACCCCTCCACTTT.

This clone has a handful of counts. This chain uses TRBV9 with TRBJ2-1; TRBD2 matches 7 bases. CDR1 is SGDLS, CDR2 YYNGEE, per germline. J lost 2 bases, V lost 6 bases, and 8 bases had no gene match. The CDR3 extends over 15 amino acids. In DNA form, the CDR3 reads TGTGCCAGCACCCGCGGGGGTAGCCCCTACAATGAGCAGTTCTTC. Translating it yields CASTRGGSPYNEQFF.

The chain links TRBV6-4 to TRBJ2-1; D not resolved. The length of the CDR3 is 12 residues. The germline gives CDR1 MRHNA, CDR2 SNTAGT. V was cut by 5 bases and J by 9 bases, with 11 bases left in between. In DNA, the CDR3 is TGTGCCAGCAGTAGGCCCCCGGGTGAGCAGTTCTTC. Translation gives CASSRPPGEQFF.

The V gene is TRBV7-3, the J gene TRBJ2-7; tentative D call: TRBD2 (6 bases). CDR3 length equals 14 residues. The V gene lost 2 bases and the J gene lost 0 bases, with 8 bases spanning the gap. Germline V CDR1 and CDR2: SGHTA, FQGTGA. CDR3 loop: CASSLSGSSYEQYF. CDR3 sequence (DNA): TGTGCCAGCAGCTTATCCGGGAGCTCCTACGAGCAGTACTTC.

The rearrangement uses TRBV30 and TRBJ2-7; weak D call: TRBD1 (8 bases). Germline assignment: CDR1 GTSNPN and CDR2 SVGIG (reference sequence). V lost 4 bases to trimming and J lost 3 bases, with 16 bases between them. CDR3 length equals 14 residues. The DNA of the CDR3 is TGTGCCTGGAACCTACAGGGGGGGAGCTACGAGCAGTACTTC. It yields the protein CAWNLQGGSYEQYF.

The V gene is TRBV14, the J gene TRBJ2-7; D possibly uses TRBD1 or TRBD2 (6 bases each). The CDR3 consists of 15 residues. Trimming pared 1 base from V and 2 bases from J, leaving 12 bases between. Germline CDR1 is SGHDN and CDR2 is FVKESK. The CDR3 here is CASSQAGAGAYEQYF. The CDR3 DNA reads TGTGCCAGCAGCCAAGCGGGGGCAGGGGCCTACGAGCAGTACTTC.

The chain has TRBV10-2 and TRBJ2-5; D might be TRBD1 (5 bases). From germline, CDR1 is WSHSY and CDR2 SAAADI. This CDR3 is built from 15 residues. Trimming stripped 5 bases from V and 1 base from J, with 14 bases between. CDR3 sequence: CASSPKGRTQETQYF. In DNA, the CDR3 is TGCGCCAGCAGTCCGAAGGGGCGGACCCAAGAGACCCAGTACTTC.

This clone showed up just once. V and J are TRBV29-1 and TRBJ1-1, with TRBD1 as a possible D gene (6 bases). The CDR3 sequence is 14 residues long. V lost 6 bases, J lost 4 bases, and 18 bases lay in between. Germline values: CDR1 SQVTM, CDR2 ANQGSEA. The CDR3 sequence: CSVGKGGRSTEAFF. The DNA of the CDR3 is TGCAGCGTGGGAAAGGGGGGCAGGAGCACTGAAGCTTTCTTT.

The chain is built from TRBV10-3 and TRBJ2-7; no definite D call. There are 14 residues in the CDR3. Deletions cut 5 bases from V and 0 bases from J, with 11 bases between. Germline V gene sequence: CDR1 ENHRY, CDR2 SYGVKD. The CDR3 spells CAISPKSISYEQYF. DNA of the CDR3: TGTGCCATCAGTCCTAAGAGCATCTCCTACGAGCAGTACTTC.

The table lists this clone with a few counts. The gene calls are TRBV7-2 and TRBJ2-5, with 8 bases fitting TRBD1. The CDR3 consists of 17 residues. Germline trimming cut 8 bases from V and 0 bases from J; bases unmatched to any gene: 14. CDR1 SGHTA and CDR2 FQGNSA come from the germline V gene. The CDR3 loop reads CASRRTGRMEYQETQYF. CDR3 sequence (DNA): TGTGCCAGCCGTCGGACAGGGAGGATGGAGTACCAAGAGACCCAGTACTTC. The full variable domain, with the rest looked up from reference TRBV7-2 and TRBJ2-5, is GAGVSQSPSNKVTEKGKDVELRCDPISGHTALYWYRQSLGQGLEFLIYFQGNSAPDKSGLPSDRFSAERTGGSVSTLTIQRTQQEDSAVYLCASRRTGRMEYQETQYFGPGTRLLVL.